The sequence of this T cell receptor (beta chain) was determined in a study of T cell repertoires in cytomegalovirus infection (dated by TCRdb to the late 2010s). Looking at the study overall: Because public TCR beta signatures pointed to carriage of CMV infection together with the matching HLA type, the HLA type of each donor mattered for the analysis. What the work shows at the level of the full study, not this receptor alone: The ex vivo response was dominated by HLA-C-restricted CMV-specific TCR beta clonotypes, and the single most frequent clonotype in two of eight donors was supplied by these HLA-C-restricted clonotypes. Cumulative frequency of public TCR beta family members discriminated carriers of CMV infection plus the relevant HLA type in this cohort and an independent approximately 350-donor cohort.

Comment on this clonotype: The antigen it binds to is not known. No much larger clonotype is one base removed from it; base qualities were not supplied.

Germline trimming amounts to 2 bases on V and 3 bases on J, with 5 as the count of junction bases outside the gene matches. Reading from cysteine to phenylalanine, the CDR3 counts 16 amino acids. This entry keeps only the CDR3 DNA: 48 bases, framed from base 1. The germline V gene (reference sequence) specifies MNHEY as CDR1 and SMNVEV as CDR2. The sequencer listed for this sample is Illumina HiSeq 1500. The public reads were quality trimmed at Q25 with fastp and then assembled into clones with MiXCR by TCRdb, keeping productive beta chains. Identical CDR3 protein sequences are pooled into one entry, listed with their most common genes and DNA. The sample data list hundreds of thousands of distinct CDR3 sequences, and roughly 24% of these were observed just once. 7% to 9% of the sample is taken by the ten largest.

The TCR sequence derives from a human donor in good health (CMV status not recorded). Some clones in this sample may be carry-over from other donors' samples. The rearrangement joined TRBV27 to TRBJ2-1, with 9 bases matching TRBD1. Sequences were obtained from CD8+ T cells from PBMCs. The sequence in DNA is TGTGCCAGCAGTTTACTCTGGGACAGGGACTACAATGAGCAGTTCTTC. This yields the protein CASSLLWDRDYNEQFF.